Listed here is a single T cell receptor beta chain. Its target is not known. V was cut by 4 bases and J by 2 bases, with 20 bases left in between. Germline V CDR1 and CDR2: MDHEN, SYDVKM. This CDR3 has 17 amino acids. This sample is part of a study of shared clonotypes between healthy human individuals. General study findings and limits: Clonotype sharing levels among donors were expected to vary with sequencing depth.

A deep-level run was used for the assay. On sorted subsets, replicate PCRs used approximately 190 ng DNA, or about 33,000 T cell genomes. Methods used by the authors: Junction-only sequences without quality scores came from ImmunoSEQ, so filtering differed. Some clones are missing from TCRdb's copy, which holds only in-frame ones; the method was immunoSEQ multiplex PCR. V, J and clone size derive from that table, while D and trimming were established from the DNA sequence. The table shows about 2.2 million clones, with 85% to 95% occurring only once. Naive CD8 cells lacked CD45RO and underwent positive selection for CCR7, leaving out terminally differentiated effector memory CD45RA+ cells.

This clonotype was sampled from a man between 18 and 29 years old in good health. Some clones in this sample may be carry-over from other donors' samples. Material: naive CD8+ T cells from PBMCs. The chain has TRBV28 and TRBJ1-2, with a tentative D call TRBD1 (5 bases). The chain's CDR3 is CASSSIGTDSANYGYTF. Written as DNA, the CDR3 is TGTGCCAGCAGTTCTATTGGGACGGATTCGGCCAACTATGGCTACACCTTC.